This passage covers 3 T cell receptor beta chains from one sample sequenced in a study of monozygotic twins with inflammatory bowel disease (dated by TCRdb to between 2017 and 2020). The library was produced with 5' RACE. Sequencing was performed on an Illumina HiSeq 2500. TCRdb reprocessed the reads and lists each CDR3 protein sequence as a single entry, with no DNA. This sample's records show over 35,000 distinct CDR3 sequences. 5.3% of the sample rests with the top ten. The sequencing sample was made of blood. All receptors come from a human donor with ulcerative colitis or Crohn's disease, or a healthy co-twin of an affected twin (not recorded which).

The chain uses TRBV6-4 and TRBJ2-6; absent DNA, TCRdb's TRBD2 call cannot be checked. This CDR3 comprises 19 residues. CDR1 and CDR2 (germline): MRHNA, SNTAGT. The CDR3 sequence is CASSLFQGHPSSGANVLTF.

The chain has TRBV20-1 and TRBJ2-7; TCRdb names TRBD1, which stays unverified in the absence of DNA. Germline lookup yields CDR1 DFQATT and CDR2 SNEGSKA (reference sequence). CDR3 length equals 13 residues. CDR3 loop: CSAKGQLTYEQYF.

CDR3 residues: CASSPGQGNQPQHF. The chain links TRBV5-1 to TRBJ1-5; no DNA is available, so the TRBD1 call from TCRdb remains unchecked. This CDR3 region has 14 residues. From germline, CDR1 is SGHRS and CDR2 YFSETQ.